The clone carrying this TCR beta chain was counted between two and nine times. The antigen is undetermined. This specimen belongs to a study of T cell repertoires in cytomegalovirus infection. Study overall: Public TCR beta signature analysis indicated the presence of both CMV infection and matching HLA type. Study-level points and caveats: Summed frequency of public TCR beta families distinguished CMV carriers with the relevant HLA. Dominating the ex vivo response were HLA-C-restricted CMV-specific TCR beta clonotypes.

The germline CDR1 and CDR2 sequences are DFQATT and SNEGSKA (reference sequence). Trimming removed 6 bases from V and 3 bases from J, with 14 bases in between. This CDR3 region has 13 residues. One entry per CDR3 protein results from TCRdb running MiXCR on the reads. The data show about 490,000 distinct CDR3 sequences, with 11% seen just once and 10% to 13% held by the top ten. The clonotype comes from a human donor in good health (CMV status not recorded). Some clones in this sample may be carry-over from other donors' samples. The gene calls are TRBV20-1 and TRBJ1-1; D is unresolved. The sample consisted of PBMCs. Written as DNA, the CDR3 is TGCAGTGCAAGGTCTCCTAGGGACACTGAAGCTTTCTTT. This translates into CSARSPRDTEAFF.